This is a list of T cell receptor beta chains from one sample in a study of beta chain features in type 1 diabetes. The assay was immunoSEQ multiplex PCR, and TCRdb's table has in-frame clones only and misses some. The table has hundreds of thousands of clones, around 14% seen once; the top ten hold roughly 0.028%. Sequenced material: naive CD4+ T cells from blood. The receptors derive from a woman aged 40 to 49 in good health. CDR3s include the opening cysteine and the closing phenylalanine or tryptophan. D genes are given only for firm matches. Not every row has a clone size; where given, it reads once, few, many or a size class.

>once|TRBD1|TRBV6-5|TRBJ1-1
TGTGCCAGCAGTTCATACGGGACAGGGAAGAACACTGAAGCTTTCTTT
CASSSYGTGKNTEAFF
>many|TRBD1|TRBV4-3|TRBJ1-2
TGCGCCAGCAGCCGCGGACAGGGGACCTATGGCTACACCTTC
CASSRGQGTYGYTF
>-|TRBD1|TRBV29-1|TRBJ2-1
TGCAGCGTTGAAAGGGGACAGGGTACCTCCAATGAGCAGTTCTTC
CSVERGQGTSNEQFF
>-|TRBD1|TRBV7-2|TRBJ2-3
TGTGCCAGCAGCCAACAGACAGGGGTACTCACAGATACGCAGTATTTT
CASSQQTGVLTDTQYF
>-|TRBD2|TRBV2|TRBJ2-7
TGTGCCAGCAGGGACGAAGCGGGGAGGCGCGAGCAGTACTTC
CASRDEAGRREQYF
>-|-|TRBV7-6|TRBJ2-3
TGTGCCAGCAGCTTAAGAGTCAGGGACACAGATACGCAGTATTTT
CASSLRVRDTDTQYF
>few|TRBD2|TRBV7-9|TRBJ2-7
TGTGCCAGCAGCTTACCCGGACTAGCGGACTACGAGCAGTACTTC
CASSLPGLADYEQYF
>few|TRBD1|TRBV6-5|TRBJ1-6
TGTGCCAGCAGGCGAAAAACAGGGGATAATTCACCCCTCCACTTT
CASRRKTGDNSPLHF
>few|TRBD2|TRBV6-5|TRBJ2-1
TGTGCCAGCAGTCGACTAGCGGGGGGGCATAATGAGCAGTTCTTC
CASSRLAGGHNEQFF
>few|TRBD1|TRBV11-2|TRBJ2-1
TGTGCCAGCAGCTTAGTAGGGACAGCCAACAATGAGCAGTTCTTC
CASSLVGTANNEQFF
>few|-|TRBV28|TRBJ1-6
TGTGCCAGCATCGTCGGAGGCAGTCCTAATTCACCCCTCCACTTT
CASIVGGSPNSPLHF
>few|TRBD2|TRBV7-2|TRBJ2-5
TGTGCCAGCAGCTTACTAGCGGGGGGTTGGGAGACCCAGTACTTC
CASSLLAGGWETQYF
>few|-|TRBV28|TRBJ2-3
TGTGCCAGCAGCTCAGATCCCGCCAAGTCGCAGTATTTT
CASSSDPAKSQYF
>few|-|TRBV5-1|TRBJ2-5
TGCGCCAGCAGCTTGGCAGGGAACCAAGAGACCCAGTACTTC
CASSLAGNQETQYF
>few|TRBD1|TRBV10-3|TRBJ2-7
TGTGCCATCGCAGCGGGTCGGACAGGGGGCTACGAGCAGTACTTC
CAIAAGRTGGYEQYF
>few|TRBD2|TRBV4-1|TRBJ2-1
TGCGCCAGCAGCCCCGGGGGGAGCTCCTACAATGAGCAGTTCTTC
CASSPGGSSYNEQFF
>-|TRBD1|TRBV5-1|TRBJ2-5
TGCGCCAGCAGCTCGGGACAGACCCAAGAGACCCAGTACTTC
CASSSGQTQETQYF